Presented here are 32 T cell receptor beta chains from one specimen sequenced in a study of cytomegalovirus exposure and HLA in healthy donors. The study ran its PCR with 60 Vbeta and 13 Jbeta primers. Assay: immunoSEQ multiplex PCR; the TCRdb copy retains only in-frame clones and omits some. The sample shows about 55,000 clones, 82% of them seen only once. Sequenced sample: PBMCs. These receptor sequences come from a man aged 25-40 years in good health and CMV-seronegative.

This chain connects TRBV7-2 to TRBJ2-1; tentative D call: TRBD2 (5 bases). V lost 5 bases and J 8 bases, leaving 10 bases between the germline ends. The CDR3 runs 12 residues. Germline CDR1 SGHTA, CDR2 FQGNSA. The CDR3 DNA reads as TGTGCCAGCAGCCCCAGCGGCCATGAGCAGTTCTTC. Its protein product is CASSPSGHEQFF.

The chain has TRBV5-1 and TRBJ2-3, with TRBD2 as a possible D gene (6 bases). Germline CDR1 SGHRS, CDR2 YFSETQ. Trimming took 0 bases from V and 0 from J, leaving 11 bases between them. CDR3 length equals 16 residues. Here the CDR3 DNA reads TGCGCCAGCAGCTTGGGTGCGGGGTTTAGCACAGATACGCAGTATTTT. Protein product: CASSLGAGFSTDTQYF.

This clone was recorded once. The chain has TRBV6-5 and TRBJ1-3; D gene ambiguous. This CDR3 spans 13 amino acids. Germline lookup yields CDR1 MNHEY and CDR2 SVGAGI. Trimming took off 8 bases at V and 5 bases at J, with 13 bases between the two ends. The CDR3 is CASYSPPRNTIYF. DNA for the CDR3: TGTGCCAGCTACTCCCCCCCCCGAAACACCATATATTTT.

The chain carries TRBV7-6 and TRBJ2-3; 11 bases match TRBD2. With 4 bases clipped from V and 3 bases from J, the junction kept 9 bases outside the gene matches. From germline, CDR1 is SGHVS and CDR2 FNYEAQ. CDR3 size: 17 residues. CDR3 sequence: CASSSPPLAGGTDTQYF. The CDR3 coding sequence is TGTGCCAGCAGCTCTCCCCCTCTAGCGGGAGGAACAGATACGCAGTATTTT.

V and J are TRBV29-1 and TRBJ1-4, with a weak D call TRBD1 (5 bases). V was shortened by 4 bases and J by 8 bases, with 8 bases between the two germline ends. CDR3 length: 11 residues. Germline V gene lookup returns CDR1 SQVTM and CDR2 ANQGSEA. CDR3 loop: CSVARGEKLFF. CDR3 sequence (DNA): TGCAGCGTTGCACGGGGGGAAAAACTGTTTTTT. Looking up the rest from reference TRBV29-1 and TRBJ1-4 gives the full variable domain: SAVISQKPSRDICQRGTSLTIQCQVDSQVTMMFWYRQQPGQSLTLIATANQGSEATYESGFVIDKFPISRPNLTFSTLTVSNMSPEDSSIYLCSVARGEKLFFGSGTQLSVL.

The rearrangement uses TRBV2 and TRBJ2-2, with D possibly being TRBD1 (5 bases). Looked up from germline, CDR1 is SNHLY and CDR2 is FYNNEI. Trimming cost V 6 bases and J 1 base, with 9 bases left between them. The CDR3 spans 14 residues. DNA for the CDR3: TGTGCCAGCAGGAAAAGGGGGAACACCGGGGAGCTGTTTTTT. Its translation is CASRKRGNTGELFF.

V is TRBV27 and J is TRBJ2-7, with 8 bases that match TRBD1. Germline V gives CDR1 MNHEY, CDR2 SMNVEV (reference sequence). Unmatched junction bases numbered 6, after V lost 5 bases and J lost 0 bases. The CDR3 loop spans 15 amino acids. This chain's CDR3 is CASSPGQGNSYEQYF. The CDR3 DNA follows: TGTGCCAGCAGTCCCGGACAGGGTAACTCCTACGAGCAGTACTTC.

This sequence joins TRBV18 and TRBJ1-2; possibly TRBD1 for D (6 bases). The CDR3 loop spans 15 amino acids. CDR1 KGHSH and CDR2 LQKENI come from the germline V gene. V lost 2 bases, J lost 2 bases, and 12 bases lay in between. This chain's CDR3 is CASSPLAGVNYGYTF. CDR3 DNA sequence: TGTGCCAGCTCACCATTGGCAGGGGTAAACTATGGCTACACCTTC.

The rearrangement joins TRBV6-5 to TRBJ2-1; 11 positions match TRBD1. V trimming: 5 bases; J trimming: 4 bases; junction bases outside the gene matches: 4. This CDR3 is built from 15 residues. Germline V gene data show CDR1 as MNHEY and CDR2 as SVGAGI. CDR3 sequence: CASSKDRGQYNEQFF. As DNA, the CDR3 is TGTGCCAGCAGTAAGGACAGGGGGCAATACAATGAGCAGTTCTTC.

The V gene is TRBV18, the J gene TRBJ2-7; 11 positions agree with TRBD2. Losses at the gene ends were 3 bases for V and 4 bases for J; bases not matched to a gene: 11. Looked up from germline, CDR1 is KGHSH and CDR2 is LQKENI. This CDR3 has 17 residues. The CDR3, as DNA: TGTGCCAGCTCACCTAAAACTAGCGGGGGCCCCAATTACGAGCAGTACTTC. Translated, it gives CASSPKTSGGPNYEQYF. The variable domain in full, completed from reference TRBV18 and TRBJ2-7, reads NAGVMQNPRHLVRRRGQEARLRCSPMKGHSHVYWYRQLPEEGLKFMVYLQKENIIDESGMPKERFSAEFPKEGPSILRIQQVVRGDSAAYFCASSPKTSGGPNYEQYFGPGTRLTVT.

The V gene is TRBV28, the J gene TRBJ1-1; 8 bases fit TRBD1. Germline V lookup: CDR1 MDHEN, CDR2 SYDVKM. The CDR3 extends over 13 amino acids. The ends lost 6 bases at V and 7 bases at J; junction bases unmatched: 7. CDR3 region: CASSPGQGDEAFF. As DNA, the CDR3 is TGTGCCAGCAGCCCCGGACAGGGTGATGAAGCTTTCTTT.

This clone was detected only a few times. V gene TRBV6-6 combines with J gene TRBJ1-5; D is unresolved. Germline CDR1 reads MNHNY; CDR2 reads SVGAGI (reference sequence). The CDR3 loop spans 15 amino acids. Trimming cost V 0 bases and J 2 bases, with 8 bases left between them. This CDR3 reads CASSYSMSGNQPQHF. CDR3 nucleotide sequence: TGTGCCAGCAGTTACTCGATGTCGGGCAATCAGCCCCAGCATTTT.

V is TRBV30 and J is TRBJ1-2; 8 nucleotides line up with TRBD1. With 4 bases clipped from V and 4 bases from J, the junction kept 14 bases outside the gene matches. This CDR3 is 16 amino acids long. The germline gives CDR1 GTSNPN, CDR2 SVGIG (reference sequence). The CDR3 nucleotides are TGTGCCTGGACGCGGGACAGGATACCGTTGGGCTATGGCTACACCTTC. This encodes CAWTRDRIPLGYGYTF.

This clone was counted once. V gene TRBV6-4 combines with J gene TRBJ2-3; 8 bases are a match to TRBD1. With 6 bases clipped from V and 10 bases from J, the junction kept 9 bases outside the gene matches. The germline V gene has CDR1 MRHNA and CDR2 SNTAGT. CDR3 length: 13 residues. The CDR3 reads CASSAGTGDSQYF. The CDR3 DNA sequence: TGTGCCAGCAGCGCCGGGACAGGAGACTCGCAGTATTTT.

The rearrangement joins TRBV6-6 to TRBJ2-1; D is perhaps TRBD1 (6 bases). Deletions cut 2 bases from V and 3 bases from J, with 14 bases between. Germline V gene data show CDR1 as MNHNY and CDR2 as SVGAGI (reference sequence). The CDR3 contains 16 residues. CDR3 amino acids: CASSYRIDRLYNEQFF. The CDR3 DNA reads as TGTGCCAGCAGTTACCGAATTGACAGGCTCTACAATGAGCAGTTCTTC.

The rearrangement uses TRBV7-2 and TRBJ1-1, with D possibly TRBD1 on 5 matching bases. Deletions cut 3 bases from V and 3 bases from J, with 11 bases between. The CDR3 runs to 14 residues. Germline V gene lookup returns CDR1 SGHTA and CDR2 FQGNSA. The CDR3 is CASSLSGPYTEAFF. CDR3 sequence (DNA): TGTGCCAGCAGCTTGTCAGGGCCGTACACTGAAGCTTTCTTT.

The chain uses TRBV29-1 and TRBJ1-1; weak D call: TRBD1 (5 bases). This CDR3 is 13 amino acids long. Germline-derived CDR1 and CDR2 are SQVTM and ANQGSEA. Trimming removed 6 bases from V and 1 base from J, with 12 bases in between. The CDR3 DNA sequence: TGCAGCGTCTTAAGGACATCGAACACTGAAGCTTTCTTT. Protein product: CSVLRTSNTEAFF.

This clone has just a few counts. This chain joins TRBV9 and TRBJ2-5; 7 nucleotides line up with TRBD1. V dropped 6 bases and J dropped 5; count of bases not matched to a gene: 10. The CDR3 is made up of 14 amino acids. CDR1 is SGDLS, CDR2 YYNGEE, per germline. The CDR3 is CASMRQGWWETQYF. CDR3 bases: TGTGCCAGCATGAGACAGGGTTGGTGGGAGACCCAGTACTTC.

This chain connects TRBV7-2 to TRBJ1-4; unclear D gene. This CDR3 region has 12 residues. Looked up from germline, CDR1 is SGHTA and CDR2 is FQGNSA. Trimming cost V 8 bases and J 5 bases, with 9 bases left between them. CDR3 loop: CASSSFNEKLFF. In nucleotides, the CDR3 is TGTGCCAGCTCTAGTTTCAATGAAAAACTGTTTTTT. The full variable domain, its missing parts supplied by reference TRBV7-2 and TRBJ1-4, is GAGVSQSPSNKVTEKGKDVELRCDPISGHTALYWYRQSLGQGLEFLIYFQGNSAPDKSGLPSDRFSAERTGGSVSTLTIQRTQQEDSAVYLCASSSFNEKLFFGSGTQLSVL.

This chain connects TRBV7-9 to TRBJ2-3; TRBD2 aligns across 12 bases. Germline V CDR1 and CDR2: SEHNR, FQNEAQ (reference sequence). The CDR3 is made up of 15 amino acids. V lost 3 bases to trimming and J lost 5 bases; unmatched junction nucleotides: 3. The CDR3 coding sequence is TGTGCCAGCAGCTTTGAACTAGCGGGAGGAGATACGCAGTATTTT. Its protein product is CASSFELAGGDTQYF. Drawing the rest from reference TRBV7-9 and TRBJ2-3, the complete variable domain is DTGVSQNPRHKITKRGQNVTFRCDPISEHNRLYWYRQTLGQGPEFLTYFQNEAQLEKSRLLSDRFSAERPKGSFSTLEIQRTEQGDSAMYLCASSFELAGGDTQYFGPGTRLTVL.

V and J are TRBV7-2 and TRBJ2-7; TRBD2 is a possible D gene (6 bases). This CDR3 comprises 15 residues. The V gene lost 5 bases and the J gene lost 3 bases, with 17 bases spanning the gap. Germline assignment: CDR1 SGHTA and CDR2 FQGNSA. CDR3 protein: CASSQTLAASYEQYF. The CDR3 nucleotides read TGTGCCAGCAGCCAAACCTTAGCGGCCAGCTACGAGCAGTACTTC.

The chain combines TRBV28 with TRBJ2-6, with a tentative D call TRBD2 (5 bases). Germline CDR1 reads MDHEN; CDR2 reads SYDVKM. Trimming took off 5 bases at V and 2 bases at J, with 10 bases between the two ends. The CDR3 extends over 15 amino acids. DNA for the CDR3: TGTGCCAGCAGTAGGGAGTGGACTGGGGCCAACGTCCTGACTTTC. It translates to CASSREWTGANVLTF.

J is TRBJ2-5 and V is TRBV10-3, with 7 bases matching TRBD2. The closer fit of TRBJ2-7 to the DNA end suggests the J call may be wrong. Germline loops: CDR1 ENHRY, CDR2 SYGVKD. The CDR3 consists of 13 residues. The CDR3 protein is CAIRDAGAYEQYF. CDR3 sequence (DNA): TGTGCCATCAGGGATGCGGGGGCCTACGAGCAGTACTTC.

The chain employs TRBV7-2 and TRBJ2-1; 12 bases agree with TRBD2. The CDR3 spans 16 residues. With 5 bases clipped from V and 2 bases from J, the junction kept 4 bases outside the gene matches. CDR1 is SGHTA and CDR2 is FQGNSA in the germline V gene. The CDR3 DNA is TGTGCCAGCAGCGGTTCTAGCGGGGGGGCCTACAATGAGCAGTTCTTC. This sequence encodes CASSGSSGGAYNEQFF. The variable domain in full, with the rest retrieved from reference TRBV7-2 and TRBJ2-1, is GAGVSQSPSNKVTEKGKDVELRCDPISGHTALYWYRQSLGQGLEFLIYFQGNSAPDKSGLPSDRFSAERTGGSVSTLTIQRTQQEDSAVYLCASSGSSGGAYNEQFFGPGTRLTVL.

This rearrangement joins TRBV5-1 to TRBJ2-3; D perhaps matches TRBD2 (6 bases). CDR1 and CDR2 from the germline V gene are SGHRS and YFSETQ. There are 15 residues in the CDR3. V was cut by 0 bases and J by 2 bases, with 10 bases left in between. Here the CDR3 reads CASSLAGGLTDTQYF. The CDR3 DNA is TGCGCCAGCAGCTTGGCTGGGGGACTCACAGATACGCAGTATTTT.

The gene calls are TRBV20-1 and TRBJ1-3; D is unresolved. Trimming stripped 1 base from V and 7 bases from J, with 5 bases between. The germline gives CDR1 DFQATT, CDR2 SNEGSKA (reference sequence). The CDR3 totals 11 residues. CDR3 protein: CSARGGNTIYF. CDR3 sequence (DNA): TGCAGTGCTAGAGGAGGGAACACCATATATTTT.

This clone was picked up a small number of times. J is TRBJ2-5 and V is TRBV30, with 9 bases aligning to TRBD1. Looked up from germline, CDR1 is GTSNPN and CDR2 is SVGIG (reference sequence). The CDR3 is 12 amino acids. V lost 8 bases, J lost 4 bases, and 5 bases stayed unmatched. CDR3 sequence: CARGQGGETQYF. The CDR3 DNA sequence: TGTGCCAGGGGACAGGGAGGAGAGACCCAGTACTTC.

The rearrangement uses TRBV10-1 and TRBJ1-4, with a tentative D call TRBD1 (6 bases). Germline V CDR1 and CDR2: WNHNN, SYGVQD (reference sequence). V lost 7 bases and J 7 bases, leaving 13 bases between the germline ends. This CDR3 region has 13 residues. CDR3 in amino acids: CASKGDFSEKLFF. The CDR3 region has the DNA TGCGCCAGCAAGGGGGATTTTAGTGAAAAACTGTTTTTT.

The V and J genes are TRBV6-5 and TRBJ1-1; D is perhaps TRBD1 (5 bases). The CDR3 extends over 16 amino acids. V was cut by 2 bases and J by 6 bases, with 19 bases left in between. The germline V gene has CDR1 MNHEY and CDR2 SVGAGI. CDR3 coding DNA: TGTGCCAGCAGTTACAGGTGGGGCCCCGGTAGCCCTGAAGCTTTCTTT. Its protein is CASSYRWGPGSPEAFF.

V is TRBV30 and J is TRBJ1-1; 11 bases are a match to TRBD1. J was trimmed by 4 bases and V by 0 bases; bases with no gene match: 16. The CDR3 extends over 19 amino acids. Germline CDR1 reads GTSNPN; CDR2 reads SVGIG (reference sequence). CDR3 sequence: CAWSVRNLRTGGRGTEAFF. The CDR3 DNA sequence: TGTGCCTGGAGTGTACGTAACTTAAGGACAGGGGGCCGGGGCACTGAAGCTTTCTTT. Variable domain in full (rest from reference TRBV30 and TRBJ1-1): SQTIHQWPATLVQPVGSPLSLECTVEGTSNPNLYWYRQAAGRGLQLLFYSVGIGQISSEVPQNLSASRPQDRQFILSSKKLLLSDSGFYLCAWSVRNLRTGGRGTEAFFGQGTRLTVV.

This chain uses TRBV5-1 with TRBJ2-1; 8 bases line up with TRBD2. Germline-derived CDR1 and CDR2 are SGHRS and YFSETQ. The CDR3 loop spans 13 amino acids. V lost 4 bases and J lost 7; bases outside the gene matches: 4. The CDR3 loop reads CASSHGGGNEQFF. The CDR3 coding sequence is TGCGCCAGCAGCCACGGGGGGGGGAATGAGCAGTTCTTC.

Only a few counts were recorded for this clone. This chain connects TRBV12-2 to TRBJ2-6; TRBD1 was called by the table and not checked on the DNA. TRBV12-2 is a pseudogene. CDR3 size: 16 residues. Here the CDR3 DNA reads TGTGCAAGTCGCTTCACAGGGGGCGCAGGGGCCAACGTCCTGACTTTC. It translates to CASRFTGGAGANVLTF.